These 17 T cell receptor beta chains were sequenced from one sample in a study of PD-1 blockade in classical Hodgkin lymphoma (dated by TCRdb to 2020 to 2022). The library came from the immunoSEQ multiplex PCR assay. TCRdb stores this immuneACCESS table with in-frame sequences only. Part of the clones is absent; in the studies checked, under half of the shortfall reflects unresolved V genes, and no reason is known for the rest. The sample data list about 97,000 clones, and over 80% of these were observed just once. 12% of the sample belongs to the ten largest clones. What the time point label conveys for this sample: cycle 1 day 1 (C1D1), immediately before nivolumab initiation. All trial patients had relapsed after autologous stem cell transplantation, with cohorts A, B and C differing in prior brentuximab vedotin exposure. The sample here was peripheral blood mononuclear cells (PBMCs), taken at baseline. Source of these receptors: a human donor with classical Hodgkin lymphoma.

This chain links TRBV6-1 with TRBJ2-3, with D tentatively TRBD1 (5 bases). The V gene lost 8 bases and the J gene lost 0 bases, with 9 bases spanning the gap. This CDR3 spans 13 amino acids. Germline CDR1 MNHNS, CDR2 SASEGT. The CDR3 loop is CASGQGSTDTQYF. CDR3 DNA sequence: TGTGCCAGCGGGCAGGGCAGCACAGATACGCAGTATTTT.

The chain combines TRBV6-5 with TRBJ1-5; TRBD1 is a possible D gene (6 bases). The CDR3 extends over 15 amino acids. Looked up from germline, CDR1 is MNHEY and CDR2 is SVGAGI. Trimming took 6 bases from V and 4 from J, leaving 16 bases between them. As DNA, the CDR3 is TGTGCCAGCAGAGAAAGGGGGAGCTCAAATCAGCCCCAGCATTTT. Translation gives CASRERGSSNQPQHF.

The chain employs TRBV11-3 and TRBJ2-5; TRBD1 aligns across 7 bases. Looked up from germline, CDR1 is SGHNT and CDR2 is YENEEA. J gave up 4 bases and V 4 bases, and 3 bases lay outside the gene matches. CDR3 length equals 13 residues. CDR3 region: CASSSYRGETQYF. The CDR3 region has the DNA TGTGCCAGCAGCTCGTACAGGGGAGAGACCCAGTACTTC.

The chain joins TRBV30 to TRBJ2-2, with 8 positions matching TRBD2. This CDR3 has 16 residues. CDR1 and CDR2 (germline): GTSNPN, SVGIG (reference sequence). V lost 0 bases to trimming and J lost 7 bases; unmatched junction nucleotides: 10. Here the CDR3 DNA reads TGTGCCTGGAGTGTACTCTCCAGCGGGAGAGTCGGGGAGCTGTTTTTT. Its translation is CAWSVLSSGRVGELFF.

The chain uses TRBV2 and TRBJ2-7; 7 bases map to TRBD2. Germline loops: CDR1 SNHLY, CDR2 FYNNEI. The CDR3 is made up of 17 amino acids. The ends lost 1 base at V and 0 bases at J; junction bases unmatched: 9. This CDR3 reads CASSEEGVGGSSYEQYF. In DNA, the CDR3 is TGTGCCAGCAGTGAAGAAGGAGTCGGCGGGAGCTCCTACGAGCAGTACTTC.

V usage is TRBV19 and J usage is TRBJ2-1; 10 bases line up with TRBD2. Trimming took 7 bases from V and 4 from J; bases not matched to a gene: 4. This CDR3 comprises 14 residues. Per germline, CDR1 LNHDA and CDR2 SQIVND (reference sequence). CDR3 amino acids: CASKLAGFYNEQFF. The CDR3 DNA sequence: TGTGCCAGTAAACTAGCGGGATTTTACAATGAGCAGTTCTTC.

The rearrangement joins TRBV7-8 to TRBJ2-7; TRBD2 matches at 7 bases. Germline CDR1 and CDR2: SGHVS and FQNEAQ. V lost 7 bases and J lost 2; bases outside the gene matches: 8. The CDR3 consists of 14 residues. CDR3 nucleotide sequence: TGTGCCAGCAAGGTAGGGGAGGGTCCCTACGAGCAGTACTTC. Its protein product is CASKVGEGPYEQYF.

CDR3 sequence: CASSTSSGRADTQYF. For the CDR3, the DNA is TGTGCCAGTAGTACCTCTAGCGGGAGGGCAGATACGCAGTATTTT. This sequence joins TRBV19 and TRBJ2-3; 12 bases line up with TRBD2. V dropped 4 bases and J dropped 4; count of bases not matched to a gene: 3. The CDR3 contains 15 residues. Germline-derived CDR1 and CDR2 are LNHDA and SQIVND (reference sequence).

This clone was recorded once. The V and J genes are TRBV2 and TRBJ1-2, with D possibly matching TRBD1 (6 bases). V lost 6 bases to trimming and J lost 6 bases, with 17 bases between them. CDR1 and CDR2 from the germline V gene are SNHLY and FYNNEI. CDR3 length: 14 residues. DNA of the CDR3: TGTGCCAGCAGCCCGACGGGGGGGCGGGATGGCTACACCTTC. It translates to CASSPTGGRDGYTF.

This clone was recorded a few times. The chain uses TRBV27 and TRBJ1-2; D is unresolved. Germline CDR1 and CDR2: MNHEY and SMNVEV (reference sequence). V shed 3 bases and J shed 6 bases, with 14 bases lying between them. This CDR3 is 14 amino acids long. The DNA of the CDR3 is TGTGCCAGCAGTTTTGTCCAGGACCAAAATGGCTACACCTTC. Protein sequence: CASSFVQDQNGYTF.

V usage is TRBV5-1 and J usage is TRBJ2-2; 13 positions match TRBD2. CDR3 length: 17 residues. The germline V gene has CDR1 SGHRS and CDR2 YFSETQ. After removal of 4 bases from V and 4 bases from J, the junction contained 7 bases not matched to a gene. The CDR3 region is CASSQGLAGSGTGELFF. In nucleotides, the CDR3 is TGCGCCAGCAGCCAGGGACTAGCGGGAAGTGGCACCGGGGAGCTGTTTTTT.

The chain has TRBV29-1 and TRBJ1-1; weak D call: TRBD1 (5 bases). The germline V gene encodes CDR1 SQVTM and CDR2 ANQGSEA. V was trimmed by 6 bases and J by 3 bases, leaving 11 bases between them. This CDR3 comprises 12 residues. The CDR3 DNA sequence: TGCAGCGTGAGGGACGGAGACACTGAAGCTTTCTTT. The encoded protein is CSVRDGDTEAFF.

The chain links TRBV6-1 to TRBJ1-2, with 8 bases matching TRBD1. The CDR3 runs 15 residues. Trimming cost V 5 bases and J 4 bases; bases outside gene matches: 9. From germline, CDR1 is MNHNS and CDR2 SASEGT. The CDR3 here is CASSFITGQAYGYTF. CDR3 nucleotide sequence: TGTGCCAGCAGTTTTATAACGGGACAGGCCTATGGCTACACCTTC.

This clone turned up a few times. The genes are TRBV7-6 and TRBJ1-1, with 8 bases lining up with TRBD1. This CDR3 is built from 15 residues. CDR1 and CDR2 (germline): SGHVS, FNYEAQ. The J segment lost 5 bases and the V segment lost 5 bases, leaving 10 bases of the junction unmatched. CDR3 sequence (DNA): TGTGCCAGCAGCCCTGGACAGGGAGTAGGGACTGAAGCTTTCTTT. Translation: CASSPGQGVGTEAFF.

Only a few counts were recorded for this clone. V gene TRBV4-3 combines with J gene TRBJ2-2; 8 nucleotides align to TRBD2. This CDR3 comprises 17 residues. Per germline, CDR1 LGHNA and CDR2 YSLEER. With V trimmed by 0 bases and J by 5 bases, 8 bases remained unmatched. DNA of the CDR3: TGCGCCAGCAGCCAAGATCCTCTAGCGGGTCGGACCGGGGAGCTGTTTTTT. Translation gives CASSQDPLAGRTGELFF.

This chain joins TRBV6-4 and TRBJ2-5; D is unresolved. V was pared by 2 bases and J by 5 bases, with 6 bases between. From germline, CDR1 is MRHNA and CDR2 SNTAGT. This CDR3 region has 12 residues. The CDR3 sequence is CASSDTGETQYF. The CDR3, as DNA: TGTGCCAGCAGTGACACGGGCGAGACCCAGTACTTC.

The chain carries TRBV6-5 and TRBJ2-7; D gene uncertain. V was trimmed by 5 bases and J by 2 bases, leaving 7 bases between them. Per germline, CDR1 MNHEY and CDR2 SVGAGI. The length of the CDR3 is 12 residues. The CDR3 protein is CASSQTPYEQYF. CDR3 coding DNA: TGTGCCAGCAGTCAGACCCCCTACGAGCAGTACTTC.